These T cell receptor beta chains were read from a single sample in a study of blood T cell repertoires in COVID-19. Libraries were prepared by immunoSEQ multiplex PCR; TCRdb keeps only in-frame clonotypes and omits some of them. In the table there are some 160,000 clones, about 82% of which are singletons. Sequenced material: PBMCs or T cells enriched from blood (not recorded which). The receptors come from a woman between 40 and 50 years old who had recovered from COVID-19. Each CDR3 is given with its conserved first and last residue. The order of the fields is D gene, V gene, clone size, J gene, CDR3 protein, CDR3 DNA. D genes are given only for firm matches. The size field is filled for only some rows; it gives once, few, many or a size class.

TRBD1,TRBV5-1,NA,TRBJ1-1,CASSSRTGGETEAFF,TGCGCCAGCAGCTCTAGGACAGGGGGGGAAACTGAAGCTTTCTTT
TRBD1,TRBV15,NA,TRBJ2-3,CATSSGTGSRDTQYF,TGTGCCACCAGCTCCGGGACAGGGAGTAGAGATACGCAGTATTTT
TRBD2,TRBV6-5,NA,TRBJ2-7,CASRIAGEGGYEQYF,TGTGCCAGCAGAATAGCGGGAGAGGGTGGCTACGAGCAGTACTTC
NA,TRBV18,NA,TRBJ2-7,CASSPSSDYEQYF,TGTGCCAGCTCACCATCCAGCGATTACGAGCAGTACTTC
TRBD1,TRBV2,NA,TRBJ1-5,CASSPAGGGNQPQHF,TGTGCCAGCAGTCCCGCAGGGGGTGGCAATCAGCCCCAGCATTTT
NA,TRBV19,few,TRBJ2-3,CASSSDRISTDTQYF,TGTGCCAGTAGTAGCGACAGGATTAGCACAGATACGCAGTATTTT
TRBD1,TRBV27,NA,TRBJ2-1,CASSSDRTPYNEQFF,TGTGCCAGCAGTTCGGACAGGACTCCATACAATGAGCAGTTCTTC
NA,TRBV27,NA,TRBJ2-3,CASSLELGTDTQYF,TGTGCCAGCAGTTTGGAGTTGGGCACAGATACGCAGTATTTT
TRBD2,TRBV5-1,once,TRBJ2-1,CASSPGLAGAGNNEQFF,TGCGCCAGCAGCCCAGGACTAGCGGGAGCGGGTAACAATGAGCAGTTCTTC
TRBD1,TRBV9,NA,TRBJ1-5,CASSPGQGTGQPQHF,TGTGCCAGCAGCCCTGGACAGGGGACCGGTCAGCCCCAGCATTTT
NA,TRBV29-1,NA,TRBJ1-4,CSVEIRAGEKLFF,TGCAGCGTTGAAATTCGCGCCGGGGAGAAACTGTTTTTT
TRBD1,TRBV7-9,NA,TRBJ1-3,CASSKARDRGQLGNTIYF,TGTGCCAGCAGCAAAGCACGGGACAGGGGGCAGTTAGGAAACACCATATATTTT
TRBD2,TRBV7-9,once,TRBJ2-7,CASSPSGRGIYEQYF,TGTGCCAGCAGCCCTAGCGGGAGGGGAATCTACGAGCAGTACTTC
NA,TRBV7-8,once,TRBJ1-2,CASSLGQGFSYGYTF,TGTGCCAGCAGCTTAGGCCAGGGATTCTCCTATGGCTACACCTTC
NA,TRBV18,NA,TRBJ2-3,CASSPPGTPVGNTQYF,TGTGCCAGCTCACCCCCCGGGACTCCCGTGGGAAATACGCAGTATTTT
TRBD1,TRBV19,NA,TRBJ1-2,CASSRGQGHGYTF,TGTGCCAGTAGTCGGGGACAGGGCCATGGCTACACCTTC
NA,TRBV5-4,NA,TRBJ2-1,CASSLMGGGPNEQFF,TGTGCCAGCAGCTTGATGGGGGGGGGCCCCAATGAGCAGTTCTTC
NA,TRBV7-3,once,TRBJ2-1,CASSSGSGPFNEQFF,TGTGCCAGCAGCTCTGGTAGCGGCCCTTTCAATGAGCAGTTCTTC
NA,TRBV6-5,NA,TRBJ2-1,CASSKSRLYNEQFF,TGTGCCAGCAGCAAAAGCCGACTGTACAATGAGCAGTTCTTC
TRBD1,TRBV28,few,TRBJ2-7,CASSDRGLYEQYF,TGTGCCAGCAGCGACAGGGGGCTCTACGAGCAGTACTTC
TRBD2,TRBV7-7,NA,TRBJ2-2,CASSSGLAGTGELFF,TGTGCCAGCAGCTCGGGACTAGCGGGCACCGGGGAGCTGTTTTTT
TRBD1,TRBV28,NA,TRBJ1-2,CASSLEGQIYGYTF,TGTGCCAGCAGTTTAGAGGGACAGATCTATGGCTACACCTTC
TRBD2,TRBV7-6,once,TRBJ2-3,CASSLVPGTSGSTDTQYF,TGTGCCAGCAGCTTAGTCCCTGGGACTAGCGGGAGCACAGATACGCAGTATTTT
NA,TRBV7-8,NA,TRBJ2-7,CASSEAGAEQYF,TGTGCCAGCAGCGAAGCAGGTGCCGAGCAGTACTTC
NA,TRBV7-9,NA,TRBJ1-2,CASSLVGNPLYGYTF,TGTGCCAGCAGCTTAGTGGGCAATCCTCTTTACGGCTACACCTTC
TRBD1,TRBV25-1,NA,TRBJ2-6,CASSEGQGVPGANVLTF,TGTGCCAGCAGTGAAGGGCAGGGGGTGCCTGGGGCCAACGTCCTGACTTTC
TRBD1,TRBV19,few,TRBJ1-5,CASRGQGYSNQPQHF,TGTGCCAGTCGGGGACAGGGCTATAGCAATCAGCCCCAGCATTTT
NA,TRBV3-1/TRBV3-2,few,TRBJ1-3,CASSQDEGNTIYF,TGTGCCAGCAGCCAAGATGAGGGAAACACCATATATTTT
TRBD1,TRBV7-9,NA,TRBJ1-4,CASSLRQGAIGEKLFF,TGTGCCAGCAGCCTAAGACAGGGGGCTATTGGTGAAAAACTGTTTTTT
NA,TRBV9,NA,TRBJ2-7,CASSRQGSYEQYF,TGTGCCAGCAGCCGCCAGGGGTCCTACGAGCAGTACTTC